This T cell receptor (beta chain) was captured by sequencing in a study of cytomegalovirus exposure and HLA in healthy donors. The CDR3 consists of 16 residues. The J segment lost 3 bases and the V segment lost 1 base, leaving 6 bases of the junction unmatched. The germline V gene encodes CDR1 SNHLY and CDR2 FYNNEI. In the PCR, 60 Vbeta and 13 Jbeta primers were used. Clones were sequenced by immunoSEQ multiplex PCR, and TCRdb holds only the in-frame ones, with some missing. The data hold about 130,000 clones, with approximately 90% observed a single time. The chain uses TRBV2 and TRBJ2-3; 8 bases map to TRBD2. The clonotype comes from a woman in her 30s in good health and CMV-seronegative. The sample comprised PBMCs. The DNA for the CDR3 is TGTGCCAGCAGTGAAGTGGGCGGGGGGATAACAGATACGCAGTATTTT. This codes for CASSEVGGGITDTQYF.